Described below is a single T cell receptor (beta chain) sequence and its context. The sample is drawn from a study of OX40 agonist ivuxolimab in advanced cancers. Measured with immunoSEQ multiplex PCR; TCRdb has only the in-frame clones, and not every one. In the table there are more than 20,000 clones, under 75% of which are singletons. After removal of 7 bases from V and 3 bases from J, the junction contained 6 bases not matched to a gene. Germline-derived CDR1 and CDR2 are LNHDA and SQIVND (reference sequence). This CDR3 comprises 13 residues. This clonotype was obtained from an adult with an advanced solid tumor such as melanoma, head and neck, liver or kidney cancer. The specimen was CD4+ or CD8+ T cells sorted from blood, collected in a trial of the OX40 agonist ivuxolimab. V usage is TRBV19 and J usage is TRBJ2-7; 7 bases fit TRBD1. CDR3 sequence: CASKFDRDYEQYF. CDR3 DNA sequence: TGTGCCAGTAAGTTTGACAGGGACTACGAGCAGTACTTC.